Listed below are T cell receptor beta chains from one sample, sequenced in a study of OX40 agonist ivuxolimab in advanced cancers. Only in-frame clones appear in the TCRdb table, and some are missing; sequencing was by immunoSEQ multiplex PCR. The table has around 19,000 clones, roughly 80% seen once; the top ten hold less than 20%. The input for sequencing was CD4+ or CD8+ T cells sorted from blood, taken in a trial of the OX40 agonist ivuxolimab. All receptors come from an adult with an advanced solid tumor such as melanoma, head and neck, liver or kidney cancer. The CDR3 runs from the conserved cysteine through the conserved F or W. The D gene is left open where the match is weak. Clone size, where shown, is once, few, many, or a class for clones that have expanded.

cdr3_aa cdr3_nt clone_size d_call j_call v_call
CASSLLRITTDTQYF TGTGCCAGCAGCTTACTTCGAATTACCACAGATACGCAGTATTTT - - TRBJ2-3 TRBV7-8
CASSDRNTEELFF TGTGCCAGCAGTGACCGGAACACCGAGGAGCTGTTTTTT - - TRBJ2-2 TRBV25-1
CASFPLGGETQYF TGTGCCAGTTTTCCCCTCGGGGGAGAGACCCAGTACTTC - - TRBJ2-5 TRBV5-8
CASSQAQGALWQETQYF TGCGCCAGCAGCCAAGCACAGGGGGCGCTTTGGCAAGAGACCCAGTACTTC - TRBD1 TRBJ2-5 TRBV5-1
CASSSGQNSYNEQFF TGTGCCAGTAGTAGCGGACAGAACTCCTACAATGAGCAGTTCTTC - - TRBJ2-1 TRBV19
CASSLQGDQPQHF TGTGCCAGCTCACTCCAGGGTGATCAGCCCCAGCATTTT - - TRBJ1-5 TRBV18
CASSYGLPSNQPQHF TGTGCCAGCAGTTACGGGCTACCTAGCAATCAGCCCCAGCATTTT few - TRBJ1-5 TRBV6-5
CASSPEQGAALYGYTF TGCGCCAGCAGCCCGGAACAGGGGGCTGCCCTGTATGGCTACACCTTC - TRBD1 TRBJ1-2 TRBV4-1
CASSQDPQQARGAFF TGCGCCAGCAGCCAAGATCCCCAGCAGGCGCGAGGAGCTTTCTTT - - TRBJ1-1 TRBV4-3
CASSQGMNTEAFF TGTGCCAGCAGTCAGGGGATGAACACTGAAGCTTTCTTT - - TRBJ1-1 TRBV6-1
CASTQRETQYF TGTGCCAGCACCCAAAGAGAGACCCAGTACTTC - - TRBJ2-5 TRBV2
CAISAIGDMNTEAFF TGTGCCATCAGTGCCATTGGAGACATGAACACTGAAGCTTTCTTT - - TRBJ1-1 TRBV10-3
CASSLHPRGGNSGNTIYF TGTGCCAGCAGTTTACACCCCCGGGGAGGGAATTCTGGAAACACCATATATTTT - - TRBJ1-3 TRBV28
CASSVVRQAGEQFF TGTGCCAGCAGCGTAGTAAGGCAGGCGGGTGAGCAGTTCTTC - - TRBJ2-1 TRBV9
CASDRRISGYYGYTF TGTGCTTCTGACAGGCGAATATCGGGGTACTATGGCTACACCTTC few - TRBJ1-2 TRBV28
CASSPRDRVDEQYF TGTGCCAGCAGCCCCAGGGACAGGGTGGACGAGCAGTACTTC - TRBD1 TRBJ2-7 TRBV5-5
CASSESRGRETQYF TGTGCCAGCAGTGAATCCAGGGGGCGAGAGACCCAGTACTTC few TRBD1 TRBJ2-5 TRBV25-1
CASSLNGGSYNEQFF TGCGCCAGCAGCTTGAATGGGGGCTCCTACAATGAGCAGTTCTTC - - TRBJ2-1 TRBV5-1
CASSFGYQETQYF TGTGCCAGCAGCTTTGGATATCAAGAGACCCAGTACTTC - - TRBJ2-5 TRBV11-1
CASSPPQGLNTGELFF TGTGCCAGCAGCCCACCACAGGGTCTGAACACCGGGGAGCTGTTTTTT - - TRBJ2-2 TRBV7-3